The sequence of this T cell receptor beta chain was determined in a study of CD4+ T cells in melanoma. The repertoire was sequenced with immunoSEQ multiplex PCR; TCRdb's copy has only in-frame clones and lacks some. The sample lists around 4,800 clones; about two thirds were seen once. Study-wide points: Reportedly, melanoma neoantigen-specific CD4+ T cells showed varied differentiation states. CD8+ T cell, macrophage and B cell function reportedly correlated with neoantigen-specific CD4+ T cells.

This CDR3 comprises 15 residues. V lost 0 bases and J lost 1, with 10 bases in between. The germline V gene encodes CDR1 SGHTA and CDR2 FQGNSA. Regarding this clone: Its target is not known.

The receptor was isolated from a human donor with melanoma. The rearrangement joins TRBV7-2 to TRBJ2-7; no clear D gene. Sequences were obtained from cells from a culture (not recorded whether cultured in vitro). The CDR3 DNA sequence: TGTGCCAGCAGCTTAGCGGTAGCCCTATCCTACGAGCAGTACTTC. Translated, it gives CASSLAVALSYEQYF. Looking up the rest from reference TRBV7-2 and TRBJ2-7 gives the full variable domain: GAGVSQSPSNKVTEKGKDVELRCDPISGHTALYWYRQSLGQGLEFLIYFQGNSAPDKSGLPSDRFSAERTGGSVSTLTIQRTQQEDSAVYLCASSLAVALSYEQYFGPGTRLTVT.